This T cell receptor beta chain is from a study of shared clonotypes between healthy human individuals. The authors ran the assay at deep level. Profiled with immunoSEQ multiplex PCR; TCRdb holds only in-frame clones, not every one. The data contain some 2,100,000 clones, nearly 97% of them singletons. The CDR3 is 15 amino acids. The germline CDR1 and CDR2 sequences are MNHNS and SASEGT. V was clipped by 2 bases and J by 6 bases, with 11 bases between them. Study-level results: Investigators expected sequencing depth to affect clonotype sharing among donors. Rarefaction showed that sequencing of sorted subsets was incomplete (despite large depth).

Comments on this clone: What it recognizes is unknown.

Specimen: naive CD4+ T cells sorted from blood. The subset: CD45RA+ positively selected. The V call is TRBV6-1, the J call TRBJ1-6; no definite D call. The sequence came from a man aged 18 to 29 in good health. The CDR3 coding sequence is TGTGCCAGCAGTGAATTCTGGTCGTCTAATTCACCCCTCCACTTT. Translation: CASSEFWSSNSPLHF.